This T cell receptor beta chain is drawn from a study of patients and donors after allogeneic stem cell transplantation. In TCRdb, the RT-PCR reads were re-called with MiXCR into one record per CDR3 protein. The sample includes 98,000 or so distinct CDR3 sequences, 35% of them seen just once. This CDR3 is built from 14 residues. Trimming left V 6 bases short and J 4 bases short, with 14 bases between. The receptor was isolated from a human donor who was either an allogeneic HSCT recipient or a stem cell or donor lymphocyte infusion donor (not recorded which). It is not recorded whose cells these are; they may come from a transplant donor. This chain connects TRBV12-3 or TRBV12-4 to TRBJ2-3; D is perhaps TRBD1 or TRBD2 (6 bases each). The source material was blood, either unsorted or a sorted T cell fraction (not recorded which). The CDR3 region has the DNA TGTGCCAGCAGAAAGTTCGGGGGCGCAGATACGCAGTATTTT. Protein sequence: CASRKFGGADTQYF.